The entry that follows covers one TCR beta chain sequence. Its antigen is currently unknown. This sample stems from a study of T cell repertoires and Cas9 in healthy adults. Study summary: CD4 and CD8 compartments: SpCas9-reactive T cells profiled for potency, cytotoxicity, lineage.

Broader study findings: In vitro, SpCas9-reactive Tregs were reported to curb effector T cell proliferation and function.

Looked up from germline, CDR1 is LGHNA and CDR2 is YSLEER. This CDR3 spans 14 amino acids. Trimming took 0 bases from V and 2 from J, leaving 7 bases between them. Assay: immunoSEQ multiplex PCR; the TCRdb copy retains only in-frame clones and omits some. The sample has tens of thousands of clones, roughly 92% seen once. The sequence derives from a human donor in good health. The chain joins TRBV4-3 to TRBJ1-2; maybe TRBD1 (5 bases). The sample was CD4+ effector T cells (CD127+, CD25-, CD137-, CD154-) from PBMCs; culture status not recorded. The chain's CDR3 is CASSQDRGNYGYTF. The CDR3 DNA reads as TGCGCCAGCAGCCAAGATCGGGGGAACTATGGCTACACCTTC.